This entry describes one T cell receptor beta chain. Its antigen is undetermined. Germline V gene sequence: CDR1 MNHNY, CDR2 SVGAGI (reference sequence). The CDR3 sequence is 10 residues long. V was pared by 8 bases and J by 4 bases, with 3 bases between. The data belong to a study of shared clonotypes between healthy human individuals. Broader study findings: Despite large depth, sorted-subset datasets appeared incompletely sequenced.

Using immunoSEQ multiplex PCR, the repertoire was profiled, and TCRdb retains in-frame clones only, with some absent. The sample contains a few million clones, over 90% of which appear only once. The chain couples TRBV6-6 to TRBJ1-3; no firm D call. The origin of this receptor is a man aged 18-30 years in good health. Some clones in this sample may be carry-over from other donors' samples. The sequenced sample was naive CD4+ T cells from PBMCs. Subset described: CD45RA+ positively selected. CDR3 amino acids: CASAGNTIYF. Written as DNA, the CDR3 is TGTGCCAGCGCGGGAAACACCATATATTTT.